The 30 T cell receptor beta chains presented below share a single source sample, sequenced in a study of blood T cell repertoires in COVID-19. Repertoires were generated with immunoSEQ multiplex PCR, while TCRdb's copy carries only in-frame clones and drops some. The table shows more than 95,000 clones, with around 80% occurring only once. The sequenced material came from peripheral blood. Receptors originate from a man in his fifties with acute or convalescent COVID-19.

This chain joins TRBV21-1 and TRBJ2-3; the D call of TRBD1 is as the table states it, not checked on the DNA. TRBV21-1 counts as a pseudogene. The CDR3 extends over 15 amino acids. CDR3 nucleotides: TGTGCCAGCCACTCCCAGGACAGGGCGACAGATACGCAGTATTTT. This encodes CASHSQDRATDTQYF.

The chain is built from TRBV19 and TRBJ1-2; TRBD1 agrees at 7 bases. The CDR3 runs to 14 residues. V was pared by 2 bases and J by 7 bases, with 7 bases of the junction left unmatched. The germline gives CDR1 LNHDA, CDR2 SQIVND (reference sequence). The CDR3 spells CASSIKGQFGGYTF. The CDR3 coding sequence is TGTGCCAGTAGTATAAAGGGACAGTTTGGTGGCTACACCTTC.

V and J are TRBV24-1 and TRBJ2-5; 12 nucleotides align to TRBD2. CDR3 length: 19 residues. J lost 5 bases, V lost 0 bases, and 12 bases had no gene match. Germline V gene data show CDR1 as KGHDR and CDR2 as SFDVKD. CDR3 DNA sequence: TGTGCCACCAGTGATTTGGAACCGGGACTAGCGGGTGGGCGGGAGACCCAGTACTTC. Its translation is CATSDLEPGLAGGRETQYF.

The rearrangement uses TRBV7-2 and TRBJ2-5, with D perhaps TRBD1 (6 bases). The CDR3 sequence is 13 residues long. V lost 3 bases, J lost 5 bases, and 10 bases lay in between. CDR1 is SGHTA and CDR2 is FQGNSA in the germline V gene. The DNA for the CDR3 is TGTGCCAGCAGCTTTTTACAGGGCGAGACCCAGTACTTC. Its translation is CASSFLQGETQYF.

The rearrangement links TRBV9 to TRBJ1-1, with 7 bases aligning to TRBD1. CDR3 length: 16 amino acids. Losses at the gene ends were 1 base for V and 5 bases for J; bases not matched to a gene: 11. Germline CDR1 reads SGDLS; CDR2 reads YYNGEE. The CDR3, as DNA: TGTGCCAGCAGCGTAAGCCCCGGCCAGGGGGGTACTGAAGCTTTCTTT. It yields the protein CASSVSPGQGGTEAFF. Looking up the rest from reference TRBV9 and TRBJ1-1 gives the full variable domain: DSGVTQTPKHLITATGQRVTLRCSPRSGDLSVYWYQQSLDQGLQFLIQYYNGEERAKGNILERFSAQQFPDLHSELNLSSLELGDSALYFCASSVSPGQGGTEAFFGQGTRLTVV.

This clone was seen only once. This chain connects TRBV6-1 to TRBJ1-1; 8 bases are shared with TRBD1. This CDR3 is built from 17 residues. Germline assignment: CDR1 MNHNS and CDR2 SASEGT. V trimming: 3 bases; J trimming: 4 bases; junction bases outside the gene matches: 13. Here the CDR3 DNA reads TGTGCCAGCAGTGAGTGGTTCAGGGGGCGCAAAGGCACTGAAGCTTTCTTT. Translation gives CASSEWFRGRKGTEAFF.

The chain carries TRBV18 and TRBJ1-5, with D possibly matching TRBD1 (6 bases). The CDR3 runs to 15 residues. Between the trimmed V and J ends, which lost 6 bases and 2 bases, there was a span of 14 bases. CDR1 and CDR2 from the germline V gene are KGHSH and LQKENI. The DNA of the CDR3 is TGTGCCAGCTCCGCTACAGGGAGTGGCAATCAGCCCCAGCATTTT. This codes for CASSATGSGNQPQHF.

Here the CDR3 DNA reads TGTGCCAGCAGCATATTCTCTGGACCCGGGAGGCACTATGGCTACACCTTC. Its protein is CASSIFSGPGRHYGYTF. V is TRBV6-2 or TRBV6-3 and J is TRBJ1-2; D not certain. The CDR3 runs 17 residues. CDR1 is MNHEY and CDR2 is SVGEGT in the germline V gene. The V end was cut by 6 bases, the J end by 3 bases, with 23 bases between.

This rearrangement joins TRBV10-1 to TRBJ2-3; maybe TRBD2 (5 bases). The CDR3 has 16 amino acids. Germline lookup yields CDR1 WNHNN and CDR2 SYGVQD (reference sequence). V shed 8 bases and J shed 0 bases, with 18 bases lying between them. The CDR3 here is CASAAARETSTDTQYF. In DNA, the CDR3 is TGCGCCAGCGCGGCGGCTAGGGAGACTAGCACAGATACGCAGTATTTT.

V is TRBV28 and J is TRBJ2-1, with D possibly matching TRBD2 (6 bases). V was cut by 6 bases and J by 9 bases, with 12 bases left in between. Germline V gene sequence: CDR1 MDHEN, CDR2 SYDVKM. CDR3 length equals 12 residues. CDR3 sequence: CASSLTSSEQFF. In DNA form, the CDR3 reads TGTGCCAGCAGCTTGACTAGTAGTGAGCAGTTCTTC.

This chain connects TRBV18 to TRBJ2-5; D might be TRBD1 (6 bases). The ends were cut back, 2 bases at V and 3 bases at J, with 7 bases in the middle. Per the germline V gene, CDR1 is KGHSH and CDR2 is LQKENI. The CDR3 covers 13 residues. The CDR3 here is CASSPNREETQYF. CDR3 sequence (DNA): TGTGCCAGCTCACCAAACAGGGAAGAGACCCAGTACTTC.

The chain combines TRBV11-2 with TRBJ2-7; TRBD1 aligns across 8 bases. With V trimmed by 4 bases and J by 1 base, 3 bases remained unmatched. There are 14 residues in the CDR3. Germline V CDR1 and CDR2: SGHAT, FQNNGV. CDR3 sequence (DNA): TGTGCCAGCAGCTGGACAGGGCGGTCCTACGAGCAGTACTTC. It is translated as CASSWTGRSYEQYF.

This clone has only a few counts. This rearrangement joins TRBV3-1 (or the pseudogene TRBV3-2) to TRBJ1-1; D unclear. There are 14 residues in the CDR3. Germline CDR1 reads LGHDT; CDR2 reads YNNKEL (reference sequence). Trimming removed 4 bases from V and 1 base from J, with 10 bases in between. CDR3 sequence reads: CASSPQPGNTEAFF. In nucleotides, the CDR3 is TGTGCCAGCAGCCCTCAACCGGGGAACACTGAAGCTTTCTTT.

This clone showed up just once. J is TRBJ2-3 and V is TRBV5-4, with TRBD2 matching over 7 bases. This CDR3 has 17 residues. The germline V gene has CDR1 SGHNT and CDR2 YYREEE (reference sequence). J lost 0 bases, V lost 6 bases, and 13 bases had no gene match. CDR3: CASKGPERGLSTDTQYF. Written as DNA, the CDR3 is TGTGCCAGCAAGGGTCCAGAGCGGGGCTTAAGCACAGATACGCAGTATTTT. The full variable domain, rest sourced from reference TRBV5-4 and TRBJ2-3, is ETGVTQSPTHLIKTRGQQVTLRCSSQSGHNTVSWYQQALGQGPQFIFQYYREEENGRGNFPPRFSGLQFPNYSSELNVNALELDDSALYLCASKGPERGLSTDTQYFGPGTRLTVL.

This clone was seen a few times. This sequence joins TRBV24-1 and TRBJ2-1; 8 bases map to TRBD2. CDR3 length: 14 residues. The V gene's germline CDR1 is KGHDR and CDR2 SFDVKD. V gave up 7 bases and J gave up 9 bases; unmatched junction bases: 10. CDR3 sequence reads: CATRPGLDSSEQFF. In nucleotides, the CDR3 is TGTGCCACCAGACCGGGACTAGACTCCAGTGAGCAGTTCTTC.

This clone appeared once. This chain connects TRBV6-5 to TRBJ1-5; D gene unclear. V lost 5 bases, J lost 1 base, and 9 bases lay in between. CDR1 and CDR2 from the germline V gene are MNHEY and SVGAGI. The length of the CDR3 is 14 residues. CDR3 bases: TGTGCCAGCAGTAGTAGTCGGAGCAATCAGCCCCAGCATTTT. Amino acid sequence: CASSSSRSNQPQHF.

The V gene is TRBV10-2, the J gene TRBJ1-4, with D tentatively TRBD1 (5 bases). The germline V and J ends were trimmed by 6 bases and 7 bases, with 24 bases remaining between them. The CDR3 covers 17 residues. Germline values: CDR1 WSHSY, CDR2 SAAADI. In nucleotides, the CDR3 is TGCGCCAGCAGGCCGGGACTCCGGGGTGATGGTAGTGAAAAACTGTTTTTT. This encodes CASRPGLRGDGSEKLFF.

This clone was seen a few times. V usage is TRBV5-1 and J usage is TRBJ1-4; TRBD1 might be the D (5 bases). V was trimmed by 4 bases and J by 7 bases, leaving 17 bases between them. This CDR3 has 15 residues. Germline V CDR1 and CDR2: SGHRS, YFSETQ. This CDR3 reads CASSLQDPAREKLFF. DNA of the CDR3: TGCGCCAGCAGCCTACAGGACCCAGCCCGTGAAAAACTGTTTTTT.

In this sample, this clone turned up a few times. The rearrangement links TRBV4-2 to TRBJ1-2; D is unresolved. The germline V gene has CDR1 LGHNA and CDR2 YNFKEQ. The CDR3 extends over 12 amino acids. V was cut by 0 bases and J by 8 bases, with 7 bases left in between. The CDR3 loop reads CASSQELRGYTF. CDR3 in DNA: TGTGCCAGCAGCCAAGAACTGAGGGGCTACACCTTC.

V and J are TRBV11-2 and TRBJ1-1; TRBD1 matches at 9 bases. In germline, CDR1 is SGHAT, CDR2 FQNNGV. Germline trimming cut 4 bases from V and 7 bases from J; bases unmatched to any gene: 1. This CDR3 is 12 amino acids long. Here the CDR3 reads CASSSGQGEAFF. The CDR3 coding sequence is TGTGCCAGCAGCTCGGGACAGGGTGAAGCTTTCTTT.

The chain carries TRBV2 and TRBJ2-5, with D possibly TRBD2 on 7 matching bases. This CDR3 is 14 amino acids long. Germline-derived CDR1 and CDR2 are SNHLY and FYNNEI. With 8 bases removed from V and 5 bases from J, the gap between germline ends came to 18 bases. The CDR3 is CASRRGAGGETQYF. The DNA of the CDR3 is TGTGCCAGCCGCCGGGGGGCAGGAGGGGAGACCCAGTACTTC.

This chain connects TRBV12-3 or TRBV12-4 to TRBJ2-5; tentatively, D is TRBD2 (5 bases). V was clipped by 7 bases and J by 3 bases, with 6 bases between them. The CDR3 length is 11 residues. The CDR3 region is CASTGEETQYF. In DNA form, the CDR3 reads TGTGCCAGCACCGGGGAAGAGACCCAGTACTTC.

This clone was observed a single time. In DNA, the CDR3 is TGTGCCAGCAGCTTAGCCGAACAGGGGAACCAGTACTTC. It specifies CASSLAEQGNQYF. The chain combines TRBV11-3 with TRBJ2-7; TRBD1 aligns across 7 bases. The CDR3 sequence is 13 residues long. Unmatched junction bases numbered 7, after V lost 1 base and J lost 10 bases. The V gene's germline CDR1 is SGHNT and CDR2 YENEEA.

This clone was found once. V and J are TRBV7-3 and TRBJ2-2; D uncertain. The CDR3 consists of 14 residues. The V gene's germline CDR1 is SGHTA and CDR2 FQGTGA. V was cut by 2 bases and J by 2 bases, with 6 bases left in between. For the CDR3, the DNA is TGTGCCAGCAGCTTACAGGTCAACACCGGGGAGCTGTTTTTT. This gives the protein CASSLQVNTGELFF.

This clone showed up just once. This rearrangement joins TRBV11-1 to TRBJ2-5, with D uncertain. This CDR3 is 14 amino acids long. Looked up from germline, CDR1 is SGHAT and CDR2 is FQDESV (reference sequence). Trimming took 1 base from V and 1 from J, leaving 7 bases between them. DNA of the CDR3: TGTGCCAGCAGCTTAGAGCAAACCCAAGAGACCCAGTACTTC. It translates to CASSLEQTQETQYF.

This rearrangement joins TRBV7-9 to TRBJ2-3; 8 bases are a match to TRBD2. V was pared by 5 bases and J by 2 bases, with 6 bases of the junction left unmatched. Germline V CDR1 and CDR2: SEHNR, FQNEAQ (reference sequence). The CDR3 spans 15 residues. The CDR3, as DNA: TGTGCCAGCAGCATCACTAGCGGATTCACAGATACGCAGTATTTT. It encodes CASSITSGFTDTQYF.

This chain joins TRBV13 and TRBJ1-6; 10 nucleotides align to TRBD1. Trimming removed 5 bases from V and 9 bases from J; junction bases left unmatched: 4. Germline CDR1 and CDR2: PRHDT and FYEKMQ (reference sequence). CDR3 length: 14 amino acids. The CDR3 nucleotides are TGTGCCAGCAGCCCGGGACAGGGGCCTTCACCCCTCCACTTT. It translates to CASSPGQGPSPLHF.

This chain links TRBV7-8 with TRBJ1-5, with 9 bases that match TRBD1. This CDR3 spans 17 amino acids. V shed 5 bases and J 9 bases; nucleotides not matched to a gene: 17. The germline gives CDR1 SGHVS, CDR2 FQNEAQ. The CDR3 bases are TGTGCCAGCAGCGCAATACTCTCTCGGACAGGGGAGGGGCCCCAGCATTTT. It translates to CASSAILSRTGEGPQHF. Full variable domain (remainder filled in from reference TRBV7-8 and TRBJ1-5): GAGVSQSPRYKVAKRGQDVALRCDPISGHVSLFWYQQALGQGPEFLTYFQNEAQLDKSGLPSDRFFAERPEGSVSTLKIQRTQQEDSAVYLCASSAILSRTGEGPQHFGDGTRLSIL.

This chain links TRBV5-1 with TRBJ2-6, with a possible D match to TRBD1 (6 bases). CDR1 is SGHRS, CDR2 YFSETQ, per germline. V gave up 2 bases and J gave up 0 bases, with 9 bases separating them. The CDR3 is 16 amino acids. The CDR3 loop is CASSLGQISGANVLTF. CDR3 nucleotides: TGCGCCAGCAGCTTAGGACAGATCTCTGGGGCCAACGTCCTGACTTTC.

The chain uses TRBV5-1 and TRBJ2-5, with 11 bases lining up with TRBD2. Germline loops: CDR1 SGHRS, CDR2 YFSETQ. V trimming: 3 bases; J trimming: 4 bases; junction bases outside the gene matches: 5. This CDR3 spans 15 amino acids. The CDR3 reads CASSSSGGISETQYF. In nucleotides, the CDR3 is TGCGCCAGCAGCTCTAGCGGGGGGATTTCAGAGACCCAGTACTTC.